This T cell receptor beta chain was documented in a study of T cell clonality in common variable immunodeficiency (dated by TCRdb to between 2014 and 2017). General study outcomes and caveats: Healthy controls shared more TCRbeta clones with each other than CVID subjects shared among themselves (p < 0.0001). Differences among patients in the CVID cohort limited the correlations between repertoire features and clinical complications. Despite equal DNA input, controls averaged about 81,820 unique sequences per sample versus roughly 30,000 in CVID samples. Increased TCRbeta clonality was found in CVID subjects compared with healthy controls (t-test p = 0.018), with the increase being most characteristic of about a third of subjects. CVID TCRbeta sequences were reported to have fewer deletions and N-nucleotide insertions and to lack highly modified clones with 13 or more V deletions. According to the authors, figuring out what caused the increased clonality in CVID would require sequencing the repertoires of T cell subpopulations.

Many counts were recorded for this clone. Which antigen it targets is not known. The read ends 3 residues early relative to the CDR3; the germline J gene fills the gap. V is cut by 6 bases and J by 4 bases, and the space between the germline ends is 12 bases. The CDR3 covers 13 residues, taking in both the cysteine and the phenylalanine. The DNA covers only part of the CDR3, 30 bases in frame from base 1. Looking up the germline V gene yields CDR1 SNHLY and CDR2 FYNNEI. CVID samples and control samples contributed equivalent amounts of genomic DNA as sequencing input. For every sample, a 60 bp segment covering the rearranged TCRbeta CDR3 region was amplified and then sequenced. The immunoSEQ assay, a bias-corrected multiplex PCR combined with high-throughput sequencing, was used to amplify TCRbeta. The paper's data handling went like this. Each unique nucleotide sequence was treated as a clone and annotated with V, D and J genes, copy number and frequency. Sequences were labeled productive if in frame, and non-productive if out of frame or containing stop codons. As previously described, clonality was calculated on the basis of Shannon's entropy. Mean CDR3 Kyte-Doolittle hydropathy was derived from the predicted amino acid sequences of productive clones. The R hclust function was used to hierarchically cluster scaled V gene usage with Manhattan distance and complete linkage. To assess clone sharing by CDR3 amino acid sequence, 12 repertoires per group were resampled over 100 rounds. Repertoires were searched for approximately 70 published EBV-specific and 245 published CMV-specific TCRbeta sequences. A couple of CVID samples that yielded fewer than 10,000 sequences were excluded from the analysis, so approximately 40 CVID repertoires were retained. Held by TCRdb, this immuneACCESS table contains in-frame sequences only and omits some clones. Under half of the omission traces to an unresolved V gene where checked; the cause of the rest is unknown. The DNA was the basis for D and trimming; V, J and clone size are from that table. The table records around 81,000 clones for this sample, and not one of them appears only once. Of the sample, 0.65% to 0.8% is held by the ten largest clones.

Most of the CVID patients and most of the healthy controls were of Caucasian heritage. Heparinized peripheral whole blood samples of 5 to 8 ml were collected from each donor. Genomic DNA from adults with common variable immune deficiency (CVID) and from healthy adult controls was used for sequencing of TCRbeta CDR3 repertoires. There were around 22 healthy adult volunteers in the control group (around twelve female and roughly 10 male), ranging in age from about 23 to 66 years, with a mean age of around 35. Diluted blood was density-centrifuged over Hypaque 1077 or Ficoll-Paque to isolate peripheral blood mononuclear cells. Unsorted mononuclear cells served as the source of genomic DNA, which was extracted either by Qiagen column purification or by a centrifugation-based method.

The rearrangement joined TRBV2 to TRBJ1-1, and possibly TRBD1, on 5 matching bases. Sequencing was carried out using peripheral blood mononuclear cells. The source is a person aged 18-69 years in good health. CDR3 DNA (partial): TGTGCCAGCAGAAACAGGTGGGGCACTGAA. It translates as CASRNRWGTE. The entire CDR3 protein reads CASRNRWGTEAFF.